These 6 T cell receptor beta chains came from one sample sequenced in a study of OX40 agonist ivuxolimab in advanced cancers. The data were produced by immunoSEQ multiplex PCR, yet TCRdb's version contains in-frame clones alone and is incomplete. This table holds roughly 93,000 clones, about 89% found once. Source: CD4+ or CD8+ T cells sorted from blood, taken in a trial of the OX40 agonist ivuxolimab. Receptor source: an adult with an advanced solid tumor such as melanoma, head and neck, liver or kidney cancer.

The chain uses TRBV9 and TRBJ1-5; no clear D gene. V was trimmed by 0 bases and J by 6 bases, leaving 7 bases between them. Germline V gene sequence: CDR1 SGDLS, CDR2 YYNGEE. This CDR3 has 13 residues. The CDR3 is CASSVAGSQPQHF. In DNA, the CDR3 is TGTGCCAGCAGCGTAGCCGGGAGTCAGCCCCAGCATTTT.

This chain connects TRBV15 to TRBJ2-4; D unresolved. The CDR3 has 17 residues. The germline gives CDR1 LNHNV, CDR2 YYDKDF (reference sequence). Trimming took off 0 bases at V and 9 bases at J, with 21 bases between the two ends. CDR3 sequence (DNA): TGTGCCACCAGCAGAGATAGCTGGGAAGAAAGCCTAGGCATTCAGTACTTC. Amino acids: CATSRDSWEESLGIQYF.

This chain joins TRBV7-2 and TRBJ2-2; D possibly corresponds to TRBD1 (6 bases). Germline values: CDR1 SGHTA, CDR2 FQGNSA. Deletions cut 5 bases from V and 6 bases from J, with 13 bases between. The CDR3 length is 14 residues. The CDR3 bases are TGTGCCAGCAGCCCCCAAGGGGGAGCCGGGGAGCTGTTTTTT. Amino acid sequence: CASSPQGGAGELFF.

This clone was seen a single time. The same CDR3 is also encoded by other DNA sequences in this sample. The rearrangement links TRBV6-6 to TRBJ2-5, with unresolved D. V lost 0 bases to trimming and J lost 3 bases, with 2 bases between them. Germline loops: CDR1 MNHNY, CDR2 SVGAGI (reference sequence). The CDR3 is made up of 12 amino acids. CDR3 amino acids: CASSYSEETQYF. DNA for the CDR3: TGTGCCAGCAGTTACTCGGAAGAGACCCAGTACTTC.

V is TRBV28 and J is TRBJ1-2; D might be TRBD1 (5 bases). Germline V gives CDR1 MDHEN, CDR2 SYDVKM. V lost 8 bases, J lost 5 bases, and 18 bases lay in between. The CDR3 has 14 residues. CDR3 region: CASRYGGTEYGYTF. The CDR3 region has the DNA TGTGCCAGCCGTTACGGGGGGACGGAATATGGCTACACCTTC.

V gene TRBV5-8 combines with J gene TRBJ1-1; D is uncertain. Trimming removed 2 bases at V and 1 base at J, with 15 bases between. The CDR3 sequence is 16 residues long. Germline assignment: CDR1 SGHTS and CDR2 YDEGEE. This CDR3 is CASSLGSWVGNTEAFF. The CDR3 DNA follows: TGTGCCAGCAGCTTAGGATCGTGGGTGGGGAACACTGAAGCTTTCTTT.